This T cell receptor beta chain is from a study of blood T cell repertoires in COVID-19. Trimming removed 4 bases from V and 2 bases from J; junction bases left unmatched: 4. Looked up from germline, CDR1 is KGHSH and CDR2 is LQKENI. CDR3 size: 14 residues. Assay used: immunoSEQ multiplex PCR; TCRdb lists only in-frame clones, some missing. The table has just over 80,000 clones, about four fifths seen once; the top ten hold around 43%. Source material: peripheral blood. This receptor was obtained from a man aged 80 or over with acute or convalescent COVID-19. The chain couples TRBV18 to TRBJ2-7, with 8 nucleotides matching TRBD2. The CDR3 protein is CASSRVSGTYEQYF. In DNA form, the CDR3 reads TGTGCCAGCTCACGAGTTAGCGGGACCTACGAGCAGTACTTC.